The present entry profiles one TCR beta chain with its context. V dropped 0 bases and J dropped 4 bases, with 21 bases sitting between them. Per the germline V gene, CDR1 is SGHVS and CDR2 is FQNEAQ. The CDR3 totals 18 residues. This specimen belongs to a study of blood T cell repertoires in COVID-19. Turning to the study itself: Acute and convalescent COVID-19 specimens originated in the United States, Italy and Spain. PBMCs, B-cell-depleted T cells, or T cells were the source of the cDNA or gDNA that made up the material.

Produced via immunoSEQ multiplex PCR; TCRdb's table is partial and in-frame only. This table holds over 85,000 clones, approximately 67% found once. The TCR comes from an older woman with acute or convalescent COVID-19. The chain joins TRBV7-8 to TRBJ1-2; D not resolved. Material for sequencing was peripheral blood. The CDR3 spells CASSLARTLGRNFYGYTF. The CDR3 DNA reads as TGTGCCAGCAGCTTAGCGAGAACTTTGGGGAGGAATTTCTATGGCTACACCTTC.